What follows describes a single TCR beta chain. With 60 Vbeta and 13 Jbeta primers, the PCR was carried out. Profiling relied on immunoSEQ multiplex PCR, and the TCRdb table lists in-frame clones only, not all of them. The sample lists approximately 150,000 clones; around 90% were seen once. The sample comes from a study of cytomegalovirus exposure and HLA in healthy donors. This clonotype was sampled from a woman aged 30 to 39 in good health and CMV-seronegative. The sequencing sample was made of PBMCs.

The CDR3, as DNA: TGTGCCAGCAGCTTGGACCTGGGGAGCCCCTCCTACGAGCAGTACTTC. Protein product: CASSLDLGSPSYEQYF. The genes are TRBV5-4 and TRBJ2-5; tentative D call: TRBD2 (5 bases). The DNA end is a closer match to TRBJ2-7, so the J assignment may be wrong. CDR3 length equals 16 residues. Germline loops: CDR1 SGHNT, CDR2 YYREEE (reference sequence).